This T cell receptor (beta chain) emerged from a study of T-cell reconstitution after alpha-beta-depleted transplantation in children. A few counts support this clonotype. TCRbeta library preparation incorporated unique molecular identifiers. TCRdb re-derived calls from the PCR reads in MiXCR, one entry per CDR3 protein. The data hold more than 550,000 distinct CDR3 sequences, with 10% observed a single time. The CDR3 is made up of 16 amino acids. Germline lookup yields CDR1 LGHNA and CDR2 YSLEER. Trimming took 0 bases from V and 2 from J, leaving 11 bases between them. Sequencing used PBMCs from the stem cell graft donor, obtained from the stem cell graft. The chain couples TRBV4-3 to TRBJ2-1; unclear D gene. This clonotype was sampled from a human donor who donated a stem cell graft to a child with acute myeloid leukemia. The CDR3 loop reads CASSQDTWGTYNEQFF. The CDR3 region has the DNA TGCGCCAGCAGCCAAGACACTTGGGGTACCTACAATGAGCAGTTCTTC.